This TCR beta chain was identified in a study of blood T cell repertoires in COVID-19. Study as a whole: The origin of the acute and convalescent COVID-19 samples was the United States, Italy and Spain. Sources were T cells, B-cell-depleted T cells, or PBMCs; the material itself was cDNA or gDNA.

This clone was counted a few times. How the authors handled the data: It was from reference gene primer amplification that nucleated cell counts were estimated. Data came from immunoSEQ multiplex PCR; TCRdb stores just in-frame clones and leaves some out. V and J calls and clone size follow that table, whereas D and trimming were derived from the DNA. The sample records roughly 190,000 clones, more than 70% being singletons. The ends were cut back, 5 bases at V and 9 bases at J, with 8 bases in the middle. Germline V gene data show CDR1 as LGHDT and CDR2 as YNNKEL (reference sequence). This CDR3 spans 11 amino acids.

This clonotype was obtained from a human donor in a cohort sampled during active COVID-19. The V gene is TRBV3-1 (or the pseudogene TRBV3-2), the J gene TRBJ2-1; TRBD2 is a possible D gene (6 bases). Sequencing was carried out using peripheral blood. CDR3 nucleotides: TGTGCCAGCAGCTTCGGGAGTGAGCAGTTCTTC. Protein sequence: CASSFGSEQFF.